This T cell receptor beta chain appears in the sequencing data of a study of response to subunit inactivated influenza vaccine. General study points: Each seasonal influenza vaccination recruits few new T cells, the authors suggested.

This clonotype occurred a few times. The target antigen is unknown. TCRdb re-called the RT-PCR reads with MiXCR, one entry per CDR3 protein. Counted here are approximately 520,000 distinct CDR3 sequences, about 25% occurring once; the ten biggest clones make up 1.5% to 2%. With V trimmed by 1 base and J by 6 bases, 7 bases remained unmatched. This CDR3 is built from 16 residues. The germline V gene has CDR1 LGHNA and CDR2 YSLEER. V is TRBV4-3 and J is TRBJ2-2; 8 bases are a match to TRBD1. The sequence was collected from a man aged 45-60 years who received an inactivated influenza vaccine. Material: CD4+ T cells sorted from PBMCs, obtained roughly 5 days after vaccination. The CDR3 DNA follows: TGCGCCAGCAGCCAAGTTGGACAGGGTTTTTCCGGGGAGCTGTTTTTT. Amino acids: CASSQVGQGFSGELFF.